The subject of this entry is one T cell receptor beta chain. The ends lost 6 bases at V and 8 bases at J; junction bases unmatched: 4. The length of the CDR3 is 14 residues. Germline loops: CDR1 SEHNR, CDR2 FQNEAQ (reference sequence). The entry originates in a study of blood T cell repertoires in COVID-19. Study-level background: Donors in the United States, Italy and Spain gave samples during acute or convalescent COVID-19. T cells, B-cell-depleted T cells, or PBMCs provided the cDNA or gDNA that served as material.

In the source study's methods: Reference gene primer amplification gave nucleated cell count estimates. Using immunoSEQ multiplex PCR, the repertoire was profiled, and TCRdb retains in-frame clones only, with some absent. Clone size and V and J calls were adopted from that table, with D and trimming inferred from the DNA. This table has some 150,000 clones, about 88% appearing once. The receptor's source is a man between 50 and 59 years old with active or convalescent COVID-19. Sequencing input: peripheral blood. The chain combines TRBV7-9 with TRBJ2-1; TRBD2 agrees at 13 bases. DNA of the CDR3: TGTGCCAGCAGACTAGCGGGAGGGGCAGATGAGCAGTTCTTC. This gives the protein CASRLAGGADEQFF.